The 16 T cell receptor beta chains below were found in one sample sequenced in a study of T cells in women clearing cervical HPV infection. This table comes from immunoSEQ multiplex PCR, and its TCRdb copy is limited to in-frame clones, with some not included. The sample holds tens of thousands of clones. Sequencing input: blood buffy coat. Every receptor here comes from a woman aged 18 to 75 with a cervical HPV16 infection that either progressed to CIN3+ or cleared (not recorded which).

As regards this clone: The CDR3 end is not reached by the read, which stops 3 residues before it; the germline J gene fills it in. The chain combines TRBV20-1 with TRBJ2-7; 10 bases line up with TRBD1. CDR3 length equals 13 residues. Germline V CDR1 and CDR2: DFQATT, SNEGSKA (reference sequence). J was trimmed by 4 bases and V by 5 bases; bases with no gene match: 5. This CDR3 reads CSASTGGDYEQYF. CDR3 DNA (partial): TGCAGTGCTTCGACAGGGGGCGATTACGAG.

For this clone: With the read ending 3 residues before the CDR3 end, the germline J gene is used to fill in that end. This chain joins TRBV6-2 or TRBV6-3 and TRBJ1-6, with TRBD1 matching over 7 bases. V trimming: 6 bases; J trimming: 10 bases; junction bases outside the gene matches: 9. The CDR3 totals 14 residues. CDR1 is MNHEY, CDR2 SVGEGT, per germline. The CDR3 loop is CASRTTGMYSPLHF. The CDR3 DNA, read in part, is TGTGCCAGCAGGACGACAGGGATGTACTCACCC.

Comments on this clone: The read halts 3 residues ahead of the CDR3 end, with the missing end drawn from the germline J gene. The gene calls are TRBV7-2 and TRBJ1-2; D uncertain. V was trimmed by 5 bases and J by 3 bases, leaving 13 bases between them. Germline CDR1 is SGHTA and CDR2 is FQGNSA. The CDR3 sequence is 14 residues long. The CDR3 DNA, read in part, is TGTGCCAGCAGCCTACCTTTCCTCGACTATGGC. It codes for CASSLPFLDYG. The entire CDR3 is CASSLPFLDYGYTF.

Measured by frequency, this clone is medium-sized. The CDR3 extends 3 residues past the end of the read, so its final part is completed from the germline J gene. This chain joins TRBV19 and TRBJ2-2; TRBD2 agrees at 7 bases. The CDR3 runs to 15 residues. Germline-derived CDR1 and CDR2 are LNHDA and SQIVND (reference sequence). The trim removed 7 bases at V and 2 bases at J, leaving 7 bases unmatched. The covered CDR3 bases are TGTGCCAGTAAAGACCTAGCGGCTAACACCGGGGAG. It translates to CASKDLAANTGE. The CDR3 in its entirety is CASKDLAANTGELFF.

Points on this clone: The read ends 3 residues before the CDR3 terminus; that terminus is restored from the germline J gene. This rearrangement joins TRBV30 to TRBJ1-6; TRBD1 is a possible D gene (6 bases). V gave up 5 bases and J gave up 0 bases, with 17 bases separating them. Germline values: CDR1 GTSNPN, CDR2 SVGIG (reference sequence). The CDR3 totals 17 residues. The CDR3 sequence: CAWGRGQTGSYNSPLHF. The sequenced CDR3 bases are TGTGCCTGGGGTAGAGGACAGACCGGCTCCTATAATTCACCC.

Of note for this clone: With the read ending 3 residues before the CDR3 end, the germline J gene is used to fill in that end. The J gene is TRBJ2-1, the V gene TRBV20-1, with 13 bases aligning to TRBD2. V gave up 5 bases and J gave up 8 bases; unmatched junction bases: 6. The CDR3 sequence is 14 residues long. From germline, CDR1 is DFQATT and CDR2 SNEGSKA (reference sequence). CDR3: CSAPLAGGPDEQFF. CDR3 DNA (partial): TGCAGTGCTCCACTAGCGGGGGGGCCCGATGAG.

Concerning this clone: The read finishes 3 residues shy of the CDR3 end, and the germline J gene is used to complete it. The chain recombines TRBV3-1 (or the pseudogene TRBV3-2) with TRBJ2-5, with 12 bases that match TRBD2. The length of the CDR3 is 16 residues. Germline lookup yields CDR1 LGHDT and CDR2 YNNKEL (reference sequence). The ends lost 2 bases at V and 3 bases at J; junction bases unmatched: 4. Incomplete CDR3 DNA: TGTGCCAGCAGCCAATCGACTAGCGGGGGAGAAGAGACC. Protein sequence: CASSQSTSGGEET. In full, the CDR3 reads CASSQSTSGGEETQYF.

The CDR3 sequence: CSARDWSEVGGNSPLHF. The sequenced part of the CDR3 DNA is TGCAGTGCTAGAGATTGGTCAGAAGTGGGGGGAAATTCACCC. The rearrangement joins TRBV20-1 to TRBJ1-6, with a tentative D call TRBD1 (5 bases). The missing CDR3 end, 3 residues past where the read stops, is filled in from the germline J gene. Germline V gene lookup returns CDR1 DFQATT and CDR2 SNEGSKA (reference sequence). The CDR3 spans 17 residues. Trimming removed 0 bases at V and 7 bases at J, with 19 bases between.

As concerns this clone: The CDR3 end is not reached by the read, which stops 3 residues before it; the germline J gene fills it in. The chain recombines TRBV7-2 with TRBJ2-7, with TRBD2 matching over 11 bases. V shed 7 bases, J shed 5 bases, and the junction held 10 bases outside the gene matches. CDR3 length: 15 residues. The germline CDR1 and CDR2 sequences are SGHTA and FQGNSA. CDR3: CASILNSGGAHEQYF. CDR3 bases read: TGTGCCAGCATCCTCAATAGCGGGGGGGCCCACGAG.

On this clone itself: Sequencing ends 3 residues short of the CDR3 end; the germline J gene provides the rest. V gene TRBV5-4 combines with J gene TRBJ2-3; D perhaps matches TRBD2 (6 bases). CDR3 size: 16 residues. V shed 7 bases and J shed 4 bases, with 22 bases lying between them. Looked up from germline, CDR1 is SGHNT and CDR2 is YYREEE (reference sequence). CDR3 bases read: TGTGCCAGCTCGAACTCGGGGAGGAGCGGGTCAGATACG. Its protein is CASSNSGRSGSDT. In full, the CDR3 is CASSNSGRSGSDTQYF.

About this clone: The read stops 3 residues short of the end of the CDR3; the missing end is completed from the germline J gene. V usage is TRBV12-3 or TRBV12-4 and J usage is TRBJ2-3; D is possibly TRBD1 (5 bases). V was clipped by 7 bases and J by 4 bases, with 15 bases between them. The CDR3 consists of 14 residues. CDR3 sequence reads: CASTPRVIADTQYF. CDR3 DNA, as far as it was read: TGTGCCAGCACCCCCAGGGTTATCGCAGATACG.

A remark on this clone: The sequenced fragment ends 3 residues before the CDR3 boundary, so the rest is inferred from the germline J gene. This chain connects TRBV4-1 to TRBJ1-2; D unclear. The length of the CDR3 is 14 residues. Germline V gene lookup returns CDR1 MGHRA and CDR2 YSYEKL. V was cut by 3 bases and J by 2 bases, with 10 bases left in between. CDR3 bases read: TGCGCCAGCAGCCAGCTTAGTTCGAACTATGGC. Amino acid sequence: CASSQLSSNYG. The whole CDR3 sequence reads CASSQLSSNYGYTF.

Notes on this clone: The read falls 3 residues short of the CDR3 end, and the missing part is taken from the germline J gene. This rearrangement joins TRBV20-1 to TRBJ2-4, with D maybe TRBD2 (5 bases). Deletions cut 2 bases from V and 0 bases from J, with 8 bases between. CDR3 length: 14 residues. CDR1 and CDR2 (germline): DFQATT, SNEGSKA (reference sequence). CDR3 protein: CSARPGLAKNIQYF. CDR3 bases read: TGCAGTGCTAGACCCGGACTAGCCAAAAACATT.

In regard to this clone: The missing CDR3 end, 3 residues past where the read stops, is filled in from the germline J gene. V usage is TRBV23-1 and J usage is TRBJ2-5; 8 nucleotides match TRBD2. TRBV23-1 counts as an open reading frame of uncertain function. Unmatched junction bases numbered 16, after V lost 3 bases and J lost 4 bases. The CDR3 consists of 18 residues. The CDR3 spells CASSHPLGSGGGRETQYF. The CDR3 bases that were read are TGCGCCAGCAGTCACCCGCTTGGGTCGGGGGGGGGAAGAGAGACC.

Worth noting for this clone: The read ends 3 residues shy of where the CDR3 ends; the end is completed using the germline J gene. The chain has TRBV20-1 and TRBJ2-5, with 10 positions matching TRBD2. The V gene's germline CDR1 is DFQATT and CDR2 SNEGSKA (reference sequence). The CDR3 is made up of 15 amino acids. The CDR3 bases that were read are TGCAGTGCGAAGCTAGCGGGGGCCCAGACAGATACC. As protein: CSAKLAGAQTDT. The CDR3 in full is CSAKLAGAQTDTQYF.

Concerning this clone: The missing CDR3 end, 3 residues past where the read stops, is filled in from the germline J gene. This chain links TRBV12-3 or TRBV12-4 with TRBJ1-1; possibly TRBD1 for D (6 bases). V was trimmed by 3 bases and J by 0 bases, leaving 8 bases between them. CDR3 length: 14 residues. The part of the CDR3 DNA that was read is TGTGCCAGCAGTTTGCAGGGGATGAACACTGAA. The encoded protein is CASSLQGMNTE. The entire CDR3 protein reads CASSLQGMNTEAFF.